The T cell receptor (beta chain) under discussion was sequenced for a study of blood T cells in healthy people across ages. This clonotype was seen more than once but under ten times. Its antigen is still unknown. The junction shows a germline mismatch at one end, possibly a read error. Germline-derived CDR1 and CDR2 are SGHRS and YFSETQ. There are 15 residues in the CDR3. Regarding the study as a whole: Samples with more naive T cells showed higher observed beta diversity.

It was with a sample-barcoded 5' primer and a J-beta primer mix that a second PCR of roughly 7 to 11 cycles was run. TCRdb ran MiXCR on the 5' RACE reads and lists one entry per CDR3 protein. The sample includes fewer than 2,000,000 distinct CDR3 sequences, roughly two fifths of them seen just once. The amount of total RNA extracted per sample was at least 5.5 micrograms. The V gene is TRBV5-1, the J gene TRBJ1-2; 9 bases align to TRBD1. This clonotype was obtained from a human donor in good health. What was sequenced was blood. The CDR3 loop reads CASSSRTGVDYGHTF. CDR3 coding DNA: TGCGCCAGCAGCTCCCGGACAGGGGTCGACTATGGCCACACCTTC.